This entry describes one T cell receptor (beta chain). The PCR made use of 60 Vbeta and 13 Jbeta primers. TCRdb's copy holds only in-frame clones and misses some; the assay was immunoSEQ multiplex PCR. The sample has roughly 92,000 clones; about four fifths are singletons. CDR3 length: 15 amino acids. Trimming took 0 bases from V and 5 from J, leaving 13 bases between them. Germline V lookup: CDR1 SGHDN, CDR2 FVKESK. This record belongs to a study of cytomegalovirus exposure and HLA in healthy donors. The clonotype was recovered from a woman aged 70 to 79 in good health and CMV-seropositive. Sequences were obtained from PBMCs. V is TRBV14 and J is TRBJ2-5; no reliable D call. CDR3 sequence reads: CASSQDGLAWETQYF. The CDR3 coding sequence is TGTGCCAGCAGCCAAGATGGGCTGGCCTGGGAGACCCAGTACTTC.